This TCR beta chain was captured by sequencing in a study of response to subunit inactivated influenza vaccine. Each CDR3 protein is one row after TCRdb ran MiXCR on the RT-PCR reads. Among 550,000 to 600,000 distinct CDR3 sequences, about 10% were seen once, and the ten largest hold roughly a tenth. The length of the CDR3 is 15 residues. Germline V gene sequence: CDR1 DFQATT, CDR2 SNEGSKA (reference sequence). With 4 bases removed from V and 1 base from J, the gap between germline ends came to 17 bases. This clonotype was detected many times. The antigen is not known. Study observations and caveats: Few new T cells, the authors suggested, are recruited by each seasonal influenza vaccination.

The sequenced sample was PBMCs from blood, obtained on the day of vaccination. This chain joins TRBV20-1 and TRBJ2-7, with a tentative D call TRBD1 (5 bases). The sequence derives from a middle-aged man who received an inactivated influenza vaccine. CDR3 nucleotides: TGCAGTGCTACAAAGTTAACAGGAACATCCTACGAGCAGTACTTC. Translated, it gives CSATKLTGTSYEQYF.